These 17 T cell receptor beta chains share one sample of origin, sequenced in a study of post-analysis software for immune sequencing data. For these TCRs, the target antigens are not known. Study conclusions and caveats: TRBV segments more frequent in patients than in controls numbered five and included TRBV5-6, TRBV5-1 and TRBV20-1.

Libraries were made from TCR beta cDNA, and they carried unique molecular identifiers. Each CDR3 protein gets one entry after TCRdb re-called the PCR reads with MiXCR. This repertoire shows just over 250,000 distinct CDR3 sequences, about 40% found once; its top ten account for 4% to 6%. Specimen: blood. All receptors derive from a girl aged 10-17 years with multiple sclerosis.

This clonotype was seen only a few times. The chain couples TRBV2 to TRBJ1-5; D might be TRBD1 (5 bases). The CDR3 runs 15 residues. The germline CDR1 and CDR2 sequences are SNHLY and FYNNEI. The V end lost 6 bases, the J end lost 0 bases, and 12 bases lay between the germline ends. In DNA form, the CDR3 reads TGTGCCAGCAGAGGGGAAGGAATTAGCAATCAGCCCCAGCATTTT. Protein: CASRGEGISNQPQHF.

Ten or more counts support this clonotype. This chain links TRBV6-5 with TRBJ2-3; D is unresolved. The CDR3 covers 14 residues. Trimming left V 2 bases short and J 2 bases short, with 8 bases between. Germline CDR1 and CDR2: MNHEY and SVGAGI. Here the CDR3 DNA reads TGTGCCAGCAGTTACGGGAAGAACACAGATACGCAGTATTTT. This encodes CASSYGKNTDTQYF.

This clonotype has ten or more counts. The rearrangement uses TRBV5-1 and TRBJ2-6; either TRBD1 or TRBD2 may supply D (5 bases each). Germline V gives CDR1 SGHRS, CDR2 YFSETQ. This CDR3 spans 17 amino acids. Trimming took off 0 bases at V and 0 bases at J, with 10 bases between the two ends. DNA for the CDR3: TGCGCCAGCAGCTTGGAGGGACGGGGCTCTGGGGCCAACGTCCTGACTTTC. As protein: CASSLEGRGSGANVLTF.

Remarks on this clonotype: Given a much more abundant clone one base away, this may be a read error. The chain links TRBV6-2 or TRBV6-3 to TRBJ2-4; TRBD2 agrees at 10 bases. The CDR3 spans 18 residues. CDR1 and CDR2 (germline): MNHEY, SVGEGT. CDR3 loop: CANSFPSSGSSTKNIQYF. In DNA form, the CDR3 reads TGTGCCAACAGTTTCCCCTCTAGCGGGAGTTCGACCAAAAACATTCAGTACTTC.

Comments on this clonotype: A much more abundant neighbour one base away suggests this may be a read error. V gene TRBV5-6 combines with J gene TRBJ2-7; D gene unclear. The CDR3 contains 15 residues. The germline V gene encodes CDR1 SGHDT and CDR2 YYEEEE. V was shortened by 6 bases and J by 4 bases, with 20 bases between the two germline ends. The chain's CDR3 is CASTRRATPGYEQYF. The CDR3 DNA is TGTGCCAGCACCAGACGAGCGACGCCGGGTTACGAGCAGTACTTC.

This clonotype was picked up many times. The rearrangement links TRBV18 to TRBJ2-1; D unresolved. The CDR3 totals 13 residues. V lost 4 bases to trimming and J lost 6 bases, with 10 bases between them. The germline gives CDR1 KGHSH, CDR2 LQKENI. The CDR3 reads CASSLSKSNEQFF. The CDR3, as DNA: TGTGCCAGCTCACTCTCTAAGAGCAATGAGCAGTTCTTC.

This clonotype was counted many times. This chain connects TRBV24-1 to TRBJ2-1; 10 nucleotides agree with TRBD1. After removal of 4 bases from V and 9 bases from J, the junction contained 11 bases not matched to a gene. The CDR3 spans 16 residues. From germline, CDR1 is KGHDR and CDR2 SFDVKD. CDR3 DNA: TGTGCCACCAGTGACGGTGGGACAGGGGAGTTGGGTGAGCAGTTCTTC. Amino acid sequence: CATSDGGTGELGEQFF.

Regarding this clonotype: An end of the junction differs from the germline gene, which may be a read error. This sequence joins TRBV5-1 and TRBJ2-3, with 7 bases aligning to TRBD1. CDR3 length: 14 amino acids. From germline, CDR1 is SGHRS and CDR2 YFSETQ. The CDR3 nucleotides read TGCGCCAGCACGAAGGGGGCCGGCACGGATACGCAGTATTTT. It codes for CASTKGAGTDTQYF.

This clonotype was seen a handful of times. A read error is possible here, since a much larger clone lies one base away. The chain couples TRBV6-6 to TRBJ2-7; 9 nucleotides align to TRBD1. The germline CDR1 and CDR2 sequences are MNHNY and SVGAGI (reference sequence). This CDR3 has 15 residues. In DNA, the CDR3 is TGTGCCAACAGTTACGACAGGGGGAAACCCTACGAGCAGTACTTC. It translates to CANSYDRGKPYEQYF.

The sample holds many counts of this clonotype. The rearrangement links TRBV7-3 to TRBJ2-1, with 13 bases matching TRBD2. The V and J ends lost 3 bases and 10 bases, in that order; junction bases with no gene match: 12. CDR3 length: 17 residues. Per germline, CDR1 SGHTA and CDR2 FQGTGA. CDR3 nucleotides: TGTGCCAGCAGCTTTATCCCAGGACTAGCGGGAGAATCAGAGCAGTTCTTC. It yields the protein CASSFIPGLAGESEQFF.

The chain combines TRBV20-1 with TRBJ1-4; D perhaps matches TRBD1 (5 bases). CDR1 is DFQATT, CDR2 SNEGSKA, per germline (reference sequence). This CDR3 is built from 16 residues. V gave up 5 bases and J gave up 4 bases, with 20 bases separating them. In DNA, the CDR3 is TGCAGTGCTTCGGGGGGACGGGAAGCTTTTAATGAAAAACTGTTTTTT. Its protein product is CSASGGREAFNEKLFF.

This clonotype has just a few counts. This chain links TRBV29-1 with TRBJ1-1; the D is unclear. Looked up from germline, CDR1 is SQVTM and CDR2 is ANQGSEA. The CDR3 is 10 residues long. Trimming removed 7 bases from V and 1 base from J, with 4 bases in between. CDR3 loop: CSAGNTEAFF. For the CDR3, the DNA is TGCAGCGCTGGGAACACTGAAGCTTTCTTT.

This clonotype was detected a few times. V usage is TRBV18 and J usage is TRBJ2-5; TRBD2 agrees at 12 bases. Germline CDR1 reads KGHSH; CDR2 reads LQKENI. There are 14 residues in the CDR3. V shed 4 bases, J shed 3 bases, and the junction held 0 bases outside the gene matches. The CDR3 DNA follows: TGTGCCAGCTCACGGACTAGCGGGGAAGAGACCCAGTACTTC. Amino acids: CASSRTSGEETQYF.

The chain combines TRBV5-1 with TRBJ2-7; tentatively, D is TRBD1 (6 bases). This CDR3 has 14 amino acids. V gave up 1 base and J gave up 0 bases, with 8 bases separating them. CDR1 is SGHRS and CDR2 is YFSETQ in the germline V gene. CDR3: CASSLMDSSYEQYF. The CDR3 nucleotides are TGCGCCAGCAGCTTGATGGACAGCTCCTACGAGCAGTACTTC.

There are many counts of this clonotype. The rearrangement uses TRBV12-3 or TRBV12-4 and TRBJ1-1, with D uncertain. This CDR3 contains 11 residues. Trimming cost V 7 bases and J 5 bases, with 8 bases left between them. In DNA form, the CDR3 reads TGTGCCAGCACCCTGGGGACTGAAGCTTTCTTT. Its translation: CASTLGTEAFF.

This clonotype was counted once. The chain links TRBV4-2 to TRBJ2-1; no firm D call. CDR1 is LGHNA, CDR2 YNFKEQ, per germline. The germline V and J ends were trimmed by 4 bases and 7 bases, with 17 bases remaining between them. The CDR3 sequence is 15 residues long. DNA for the CDR3: TGTGCCAGCAGCCGTCCAGATGGAGTCGGAAATGAGCAGTTCTTC. It yields the protein CASSRPDGVGNEQFF.

This chain links TRBV29-1 with TRBJ2-5, with 7 bases identical to TRBD2. V trimming: 5 bases; J trimming: 5 bases; junction bases outside the gene matches: 8. Germline CDR1 and CDR2: SQVTM and ANQGSEA. The CDR3 contains 13 residues. The CDR3 coding sequence is TGCAGCGTTCAGCTAGCGGTCGGGGAGACCCAGTACTTC. Protein: CSVQLAVGETQYF.